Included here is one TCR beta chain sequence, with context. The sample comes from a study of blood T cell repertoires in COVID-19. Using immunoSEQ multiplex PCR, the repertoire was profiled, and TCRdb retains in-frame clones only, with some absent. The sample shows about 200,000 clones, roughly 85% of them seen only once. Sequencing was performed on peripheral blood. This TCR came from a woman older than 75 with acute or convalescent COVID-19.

The DNA of the CDR3 is TGCGCCAGCAGCTTGTCGACAGGGGGAGAAGAAAAACTGTTTTTT. Protein sequence: CASSLSTGGEEKLFF. The rearrangement uses TRBV5-1 and TRBJ1-4; 9 bases are a match to TRBD1. The CDR3 contains 15 residues. The germline CDR1 and CDR2 sequences are SGHRS and YFSETQ. The ends lost 1 base at V and 8 bases at J; junction bases unmatched: 6.